These 19 T cell receptor beta chains were all obtained from the same sample, sequenced in a study of T-cell memory formation after mild COVID-19. Using its own MiXCR run on the 5' RACE reads, TCRdb lists one record per CDR3 protein. The repertoire includes approximately 300,000 distinct CDR3 sequences, roughly 8.2% of them detected once, and around a fifth sits in the top ten. Sequencing input: PBMCs or a T cell subset sorted from them (not recorded which). These TCRs come from a man between 18 and 29 years old who had mild COVID-19 (a few samples of this study predate the infection). Cell type and time point are not known.

This chain joins TRBV4-3 and TRBJ2-3, with D perhaps TRBD1 or TRBD2 (5 bases each). The CDR3 sequence is 15 residues long. Germline CDR1 LGHNA, CDR2 YSLEER. V was cut by 3 bases and J by 4 bases, with 14 bases left in between. The CDR3 loop is CASSHGARDADTQYF. In DNA form, the CDR3 reads TGCGCCAGCAGCCACGGGGCCAGGGACGCAGATACGCAGTATTTT.

This clonotype was recorded many times. The chain is built from TRBV7-9 and TRBJ2-3; 9 positions agree with TRBD2. Germline CDR1 is SEHNR and CDR2 is FQNEAQ (reference sequence). V gave up 8 bases and J gave up 5 bases; unmatched junction bases: 5. This CDR3 contains 13 residues. The DNA for the CDR3 is TGTGCCAGCGGCGGGGGGGCCGAAGATACGCAGTATTTT. This encodes CASGGGAEDTQYF.

This clonotype was found a few times. A read error may account for a junction end that differs from germline. The chain is built from TRBV7-7 and TRBJ2-5, with D possibly being TRBD1 (7 bases). The germline gives CDR1 SSHAT, CDR2 FNYEAQ (reference sequence). This CDR3 contains 15 residues. CDR3 protein: CASSQEGATQETQYF. The CDR3 DNA reads TGTGCTAGCAGCCAGGAGGGGGCTACCCAGGAGACCCAGTACTTC.

The chain is built from TRBV7-9 and TRBJ2-1; 8 bases are a match to TRBD1. This CDR3 spans 15 amino acids. The V gene end was trimmed by 1 base and the J gene end by 8 bases; junction bases not matched to a gene: 7. The V gene's germline CDR1 is SEHNR and CDR2 FQNEAQ (reference sequence). The CDR3 coding sequence is TGTGCCAGCAGCTTAGGGTCAGGGGGCAAGGATGAGCAGTTCTTC. Its translation is CASSLGSGGKDEQFF.

The rearrangement joins TRBV12-5 to TRBJ2-1; tentatively, D is TRBD1 (6 bases). The V end lost 7 bases, the J end lost 0 bases, and 13 bases lay between the germline ends. The CDR3 runs 15 residues. The germline gives CDR1 LGHNT, CDR2 FRNRAP. CDR3 sequence: CASATGSGSYNEQFF. Here the CDR3 DNA reads TGTGCTAGTGCCACAGGGTCGGGCTCCTACAATGAGCAGTTCTTC. Filled out from reference TRBV12-5 and TRBJ2-1, the complete variable domain reads DARVTQTPRHKVTEMGQEVTMRCQPILGHNTVFWYRQTMMQGLELLAYFRNRAPLDDSGMPKDRFSAEMPDATLATLKIQPSEPRDSAVYFCASATGSGSYNEQFFGPGTRLTVL.

The V and J genes are TRBV10-3 and TRBJ1-3, with 7 positions matching TRBD1. V gave up 6 bases and J gave up 1 base; unmatched junction bases: 6. The germline gives CDR1 ENHRY, CDR2 SYGVKD. The CDR3 extends over 15 amino acids. The CDR3 DNA is TGTGCCATCAGCGCGGACAGGCTTTCTGGAAACACCATATATTTT. Amino acid sequence: CAISADRLSGNTIYF.

J is TRBJ2-1 and V is TRBV7-3, with 7 positions matching TRBD2. V lost 3 bases, J lost 0 bases, and 5 bases stayed unmatched. The germline CDR1 and CDR2 sequences are SGHTA and FQGTGA. The CDR3 is made up of 16 amino acids. CDR3: CASSLNGGFSYNEQFF. The CDR3 nucleotides read TGTGCCAGCAGCTTGAACGGGGGGTTCTCCTACAATGAGCAGTTCTTC.

V and J are TRBV5-1 and TRBJ1-3; 8 positions match TRBD1. J lost 4 bases, V lost 7 bases, and 7 bases had no gene match. The germline V gene encodes CDR1 SGHRS and CDR2 YFSETQ. CDR3 length equals 14 residues. The chain's CDR3 is CASWETGDGNTIYF. CDR3 bases: TGCGCCAGCTGGGAGACAGGGGACGGAAACACCATATATTTT.

The rearrangement links TRBV5-1 to TRBJ1-6; 7 nucleotides agree with TRBD1. The CDR3 is 16 residues long. J lost 7 bases, V lost 0 bases, and 7 bases had no gene match. CDR1 SGHRS and CDR2 YFSETQ come from the germline V gene. CDR3 coding DNA: TGCGCCAGCAGCTTGGCCGCGGGACAGAGGAATTCACCCCTCCACTTT. Its translation is CASSLAAGQRNSPLHF. Supplemented by reference TRBV5-1 and TRBJ1-6, the full variable domain reads KAGVTQTPRYLIKTRGQQVTLSCSPISGHRSVSWYQQTPGQGLQFLFEYFSETQRNKGNFPGRFSGRQFSNSRSEMNVSTLELGDSALYLCASSLAAGQRNSPLHFGNGTRLTVT.

The rearrangement links TRBV6-5 to TRBJ2-3; 8 bases line up with TRBD2. The germline V gene encodes CDR1 MNHEY and CDR2 SVGAGI. The ends lost 5 bases at V and 5 bases at J; junction bases unmatched: 6. The CDR3 length is 14 residues. The CDR3 region is CASSKRTSQDTQYF. CDR3 nucleotide sequence: TGTGCCAGCAGTAAGAGGACTAGCCAAGATACGCAGTATTTT.

This clonotype was counted between two and nine times. This rearrangement joins TRBV20-1 to TRBJ2-1; 8 nucleotides agree with TRBD2. The CDR3 consists of 14 residues. J lost 4 bases, V lost 5 bases, and 7 bases had no gene match. Germline V lookup: CDR1 DFQATT, CDR2 SNEGSKA (reference sequence). The CDR3, as DNA: TGCAGTGCTCGCCCTGGCGGGGGGTACAATGAGCAGTTCTTC. Translated: CSARPGGGYNEQFF.

This clonotype was seen a few times. The chain carries TRBV6-5 and TRBJ1-2, with D perhaps matching TRBD1 (5 bases). This CDR3 spans 12 amino acids. Germline CDR1 and CDR2: MNHEY and SVGAGI. The ends were cut back, 2 bases at V and 10 bases at J, with 11 bases in the middle. The CDR3 here is CASSYPGWDYTF. DNA of the CDR3: TGTGCCAGCAGTTACCCAGGGTGGGACTACACCTTC.

This clonotype was detected a few times. The rearrangement uses TRBV6-6 and TRBJ2-4; unclear D gene. V lost 5 bases and J lost 2, with 13 bases in between. Germline V gene sequence: CDR1 MNHNY, CDR2 SVGAGI (reference sequence). The CDR3 loop spans 15 amino acids. DNA for the CDR3: TGTGCCAGCAGTAATACCGGGTTGTCCAAAAACATTCAGTACTTC. It specifies CASSNTGLSKNIQYF.

The sample holds a few counts of this clonotype. The V and J genes are TRBV7-6 and TRBJ1-2; D is unresolved. The CDR3 consists of 13 residues. Trimming removed 3 bases at V and 4 bases at J, with 9 bases between. Germline V lookup: CDR1 SGHVS, CDR2 FNYEAQ. DNA of the CDR3: TGTGCCAGCAGCTTGAGTGGAACCTATGGCTACACCTTC. Its translation is CASSLSGTYGYTF.

The chain recombines TRBV7-3 with TRBJ2-5; 8 bases map to TRBD2. J gave up 7 bases and V 3 bases, and 4 bases lay outside the gene matches. CDR1 is SGHTA, CDR2 FQGTGA, per germline. The CDR3 is 13 residues long. CDR3 region: CASSFSGAGTQYF. In DNA form, the CDR3 reads TGTGCCAGCAGCTTTAGCGGGGCAGGGACCCAGTACTTC.

This clonotype appeared a few times. The rearrangement joins TRBV6-5 to TRBJ1-2; a possible D gene is TRBD1 (6 bases). The CDR3 has 13 amino acids. Germline CDR1 MNHEY, CDR2 SVGAGI. Deletions cut 7 bases from V and 6 bases from J, with 15 bases between. The CDR3 DNA is TGTGCCAGCACCAAACAGGGCAGGGATGGCTACACCTTC. Translating gives CASTKQGRDGYTF.

This clonotype was counted between two and nine times. The rearrangement uses TRBV5-1 and TRBJ2-3; TRBD1 or TRBD2 may be the D gene (5 bases each). V lost 3 bases and J 2 bases, leaving 13 bases between the germline ends. The CDR3 sequence is 15 residues long. CDR1 and CDR2 (germline): SGHRS, YFSETQ. The CDR3 DNA is TGCGCCAGCAGCTCAGGAGAGGGGTTCACAGATACGCAGTATTTT. It codes for CASSSGEGFTDTQYF.

This clonotype occurred a few times. This chain joins TRBV3-1 and TRBJ2-2; D is unclear. The V gene's germline CDR1 is LGHDT and CDR2 YNNKEL (reference sequence). Trimming shortened V by 2 bases and J by 4 bases, and 2 bases separated the two germline ends. The CDR3 consists of 12 residues. The CDR3, as DNA: TGTGCCAGCAGCCAATTCACCGGGGAGCTGTTTTTT. This encodes CASSQFTGELFF.

The V and J genes are TRBV20-1 and TRBJ2-7; the match to TRBD1 covers 9 bases. The V gene's germline CDR1 is DFQATT and CDR2 SNEGSKA (reference sequence). The ends lost 5 bases at V and 3 bases at J; junction bases unmatched: 5. This CDR3 contains 13 residues. In DNA, the CDR3 is TGCAGTGCTCGCTCGACAGGGGGCTACGAGCAGTACGTC. As protein: CSARSTGGYEQYV.